The sequence of this T cell receptor beta chain was determined in a study of human T cells and chemical hapten exposure. V shed 1 base and J 4 bases; nucleotides not matched to a gene: 9. Germline-derived CDR1 and CDR2 are SEHNR and FQNEAQ (reference sequence). The CDR3 runs 16 residues. Sample time point: patch test 2, 6 weeks after DPC sensitization. As to treatment: therapeutic diphenylcyclopropenone sensitization with weekly scalp DPC. TCRdb re-called the RACE reads with MiXCR, one entry per CDR3 protein. The profile shows tens of thousands of distinct CDR3 sequences, about 9% of them singletons. The receptor's source is a woman aged 50 to 60 with alopecia areata. Some clones in this sample may be carry-over from other donors' samples. The material was whole blood, obtained in connection with sensitization to the hapten diphenylcyclopropenone (DPC). This chain connects TRBV7-9 to TRBJ1-1; TRBD1 agrees at 7 bases. CDR3 in DNA: TGTGCCAGCAGCTTAGGAATCCGGGACAGCAGCACTGAAGCTTTCTTT. Translating gives CASSLGIRDSSTEAFF.